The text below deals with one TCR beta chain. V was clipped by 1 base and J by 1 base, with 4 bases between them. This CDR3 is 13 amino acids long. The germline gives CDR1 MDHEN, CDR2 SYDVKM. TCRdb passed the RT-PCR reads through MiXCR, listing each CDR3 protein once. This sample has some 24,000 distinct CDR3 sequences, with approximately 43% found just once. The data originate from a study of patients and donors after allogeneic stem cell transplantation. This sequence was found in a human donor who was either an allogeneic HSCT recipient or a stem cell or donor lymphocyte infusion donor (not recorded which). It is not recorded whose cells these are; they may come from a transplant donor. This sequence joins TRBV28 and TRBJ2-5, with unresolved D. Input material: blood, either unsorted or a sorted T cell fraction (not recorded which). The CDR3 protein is CASSLFPQETQYF. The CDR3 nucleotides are TGTGCCAGCAGTTTATTTCCCCAAGAGACCCAGTACTTC.